The 28 T cell receptor beta chains below come from one sample, sequenced in a study of blood T cell repertoires in COVID-19. Here immunoSEQ multiplex PCR was the method, and the copy in TCRdb shows in-frame clones only, minus some. This table has just over 250,000 clones, 87% appearing once. The sequenced sample consisted of peripheral blood. These receptors all come from a woman between 45 and 65 years old with acute or convalescent COVID-19.

The V gene is TRBV21-1, the J gene TRBJ1-3; the table calls TRBD1, which could not be checked here. TRBV21-1 is shown as a pseudogene. The length of the CDR3 is 15 residues. CDR3 residues: CASSPTGGSGNTIYF. The DNA for the CDR3 is TGTGCCAGCAGCCCTACAGGGGGCTCTGGAAACACCATATATTTT.

The rearrangement uses TRBV4-3 and TRBJ2-1; TRBD2 might be the D (5 bases). Trimming stripped 1 base from V and 8 bases from J, with 15 bases between. The germline gives CDR1 LGHNA, CDR2 YSLEER. The CDR3 has 15 amino acids. The CDR3 spells CASSQALAGPYEQFF. The CDR3 nucleotides are TGCGCCAGCAGCCAAGCCCTGGCGGGCCCTTATGAGCAGTTCTTC.

The rearrangement uses TRBV7-6 and TRBJ2-1; 8 bases are a match to TRBD2. CDR1 and CDR2 (germline): SGHVS, FNYEAQ. Trimming at V came to 1 base and at J to 6 bases, leaving 5 bases not matched to a gene. The CDR3 totals 15 residues. The CDR3: CASSLGGLAANEQFF. CDR3 sequence (DNA): TGTGCCAGCAGCTTAGGAGGACTAGCCGCCAATGAGCAGTTCTTC.

The chain carries TRBV3-1 (or the pseudogene TRBV3-2) and TRBJ2-3; D unresolved. V dropped 2 bases and J dropped 2 bases, with 20 bases sitting between them. The CDR3 has 18 residues. The germline V gene has CDR1 LGHDT and CDR2 YNNKEL (reference sequence). The CDR3, as DNA: TGTGCCAGCAGCCAAAGTTTTTTAGGCGGTTTGGTCACAGATACGCAGTATTTT. Translating gives CASSQSFLGGLVTDTQYF.

This CDR3 reads CASSFQVLLSGANVLTF. CDR3 nucleotide sequence: TGTGCCAGCAGCTTCCAGGTCCTGCTCTCTGGGGCCAACGTCCTGACTTTC. The V and J genes are TRBV7-2 and TRBJ2-6; D is uncertain. CDR1 and CDR2 (germline): SGHTA, FQGNSA. The CDR3 contains 17 residues. With 3 bases removed from V and 0 bases from J, the gap between germline ends came to 12 bases.

This clone was detected once. The junction and the germline gene differ at one end; a read error may be behind it. The rearrangement uses TRBV7-7 and TRBJ2-1; TRBD2 matches at 10 bases. Germline V gene sequence: CDR1 SSHAT, CDR2 FNYEAQ (reference sequence). This CDR3 region has 16 residues. The CDR3 spells CASSLDPGLANNEQFF. The CDR3 DNA sequence: TGTGCTAGCAGCTTAGATCCGGGACTAGCGAACAATGAGCAGTTCTTC.

The V call is TRBV19, the J call TRBJ2-7; 10 bases match TRBD2. V lost 1 base to trimming and J lost 6 bases; unmatched junction nucleotides: 3. This CDR3 comprises 14 residues. Germline V gives CDR1 LNHDA, CDR2 SQIVND (reference sequence). For the CDR3, the DNA is TGTGCCAGTAGTATAGGGGGACTAGCGACCGAGCAGTACTTC. Protein: CASSIGGLATEQYF.

This sequence joins TRBV5-1 and TRBJ2-3; TRBD2 agrees at 8 bases. Germline CDR1 and CDR2: SGHRS and YFSETQ. The ends lost 5 bases at V and 2 bases at J; junction bases unmatched: 7. CDR3 length: 15 amino acids. In nucleotides, the CDR3 is TGCGCCAGCAGTTATAGCGGGATACTCACAGATACGCAGTATTTT. It translates to CASSYSGILTDTQYF.

The chain employs TRBV7-6 and TRBJ2-5; D not certain. With 3 bases removed from V and 2 bases from J, the gap between germline ends came to 13 bases. Germline CDR1 and CDR2: SGHVS and FNYEAQ. The CDR3 has 15 residues. CDR3 sequence (DNA): TGTGCCAGCAGCTTTCCGAGGCACGGACAAGAGACCCAGTACTTC. Protein sequence: CASSFPRHGQETQYF.

The chain joins TRBV5-1 to TRBJ1-1; maybe TRBD1 (5 bases). Trimming shortened V by 6 bases and J by 1 base, and 10 bases separated the two germline ends. Germline assignment: CDR1 SGHRS and CDR2 YFSETQ. The CDR3 covers 13 residues. CDR3 in DNA: TGCGCCAGCACTCTGCAGGGGAACACTGAAGCTTTCTTT. Translating gives CASTLQGNTEAFF. Full variable domain (outside the CDR3, taken from reference TRBV5-1 and TRBJ1-1): KAGVTQTPRYLIKTRGQQVTLSCSPISGHRSVSWYQQTPGQGLQFLFEYFSETQRNKGNFPGRFSGRQFSNSRSEMNVSTLELGDSALYLCASTLQGNTEAFFGQGTRLTVV.

The chain uses TRBV7-2 and TRBJ1-4, with TRBD1 identical over 7 bases. The CDR3 has 14 amino acids. From germline, CDR1 is SGHTA and CDR2 FQGNSA. The J segment lost 7 bases and the V segment lost 6 bases, leaving 8 bases of the junction unmatched. The CDR3 sequence is CASSPDRVREKLFF. CDR3 DNA sequence: TGTGCCAGCAGTCCAGACAGGGTTCGTGAAAAACTGTTTTTT.

This clone was found a few times. This chain uses TRBV11-2 with TRBJ2-7; 11 positions match TRBD1. Germline V gives CDR1 SGHAT, CDR2 FQNNGV. Unmatched junction bases numbered 3, after V lost 4 bases and J lost 4 bases. The length of the CDR3 is 14 residues. CDR3 bases: TGTGCCAGCAGCTGGGACAGGGGGTTATACGAGCAGTACTTC. It specifies CASSWDRGLYEQYF.

V usage is TRBV9 and J usage is TRBJ2-3, with 12 bases aligning to TRBD1. Germline V gene sequence: CDR1 SGDLS, CDR2 YYNGEE. The CDR3 totals 19 residues. Trimming cost V 4 bases and J 1 base; bases outside gene matches: 13. The CDR3 DNA reads TGTGCCAGCAGCCTTACCGGGACAGGGGGCGTCGGGGGCACAGATACGCAGTATTTT. Translating gives CASSLTGTGGVGGTDTQYF.

This chain uses TRBV28 with TRBJ1-2; TRBD1 matches at 7 bases. The CDR3 extends over 13 amino acids. The V gene's germline CDR1 is MDHEN and CDR2 SYDVKM. Trimming removed 4 bases from V and 4 bases from J; junction bases left unmatched: 3. In DNA, the CDR3 is TGTGCCAGCAGTTGGGGACAGTTCTATGGCTACACCTTC. Encoded protein: CASSWGQFYGYTF.

The V gene is TRBV5-1, the J gene TRBJ2-2, with 8 nucleotides matching TRBD2. With V trimmed by 0 bases and J by 5 bases, 6 bases remained unmatched. The CDR3 has 16 amino acids. The germline CDR1 and CDR2 sequences are SGHRS and YFSETQ. The CDR3 coding sequence is TGCGCCAGCAGCTTGGTTGTGGGACTAGAGACCGGGGAGCTGTTTTTT. It codes for CASSLVVGLETGELFF.

This chain connects TRBV9 to TRBJ2-2, with 11 nucleotides matching TRBD2. Per germline, CDR1 SGDLS and CDR2 YYNGEE. The V segment lost 0 bases and the J segment 3 bases; nucleotides outside the gene matches: 4. This CDR3 is built from 17 residues. CDR3 coding DNA: TGTGCCAGCAGCGTAGGGGGACTAGCGGCTTACACCGGGGAGCTGTTTTTT. Amino acids: CASSVGGLAAYTGELFF.

For this clone: The sample holds other DNA sequences that translate to the same CDR3. The chain combines TRBV25-1 with TRBJ1-4, with D uncertain. The CDR3 has 12 residues. Germline V gene data show CDR1 as MGHDK and CDR2 as SYGVNS. The V and J ends lost 8 bases and 7 bases respectively, with 11 bases between them. CDR3 loop: CASGGMVEKLFF. CDR3 nucleotides: TGTGCCAGCGGCGGCATGGTTGAAAAACTGTTTTTT.

On this clone itself: This sample includes further DNA sequences coding for the same CDR3. This chain links TRBV28 with TRBJ2-1; 8 bases fit TRBD2. J was trimmed by 0 bases and V by 4 bases; bases with no gene match: 2. The CDR3 loop spans 15 amino acids. Germline values: CDR1 MDHEN, CDR2 SYDVKM. As DNA, the CDR3 is TGTGCCAGCAGTTCGGGAGGGCTCTCCTACAATGAGCAGTTCTTC. This translates into CASSSGGLSYNEQFF.

This clone showed up just once. The chain carries TRBV27 and TRBJ2-5; 8 bases are a match to TRBD2. Germline assignment: CDR1 MNHEY and CDR2 SMNVEV (reference sequence). With V trimmed by 2 bases and J by 5 bases, 4 bases remained unmatched. The CDR3 is 14 amino acids. For the CDR3, the DNA is TGTGCCAGCAGTTTAGAGGGACTAGGGGAGACCCAGTACTTC. It specifies CASSLEGLGETQYF.

The J gene is TRBJ2-4, the V gene TRBV6-6, with D uncertain. The germline CDR1 and CDR2 sequences are MNHNY and SVGAGI (reference sequence). The CDR3 is made up of 14 amino acids. Trimming left V 6 bases short and J 3 bases short, with 12 bases between. CDR3 nucleotide sequence: TGTGCCAGCAGCGACCTCGGCGGCAAAAACATTCAGTACTTC. Its protein product is CASSDLGGKNIQYF.

This sequence joins TRBV6-5 and TRBJ2-7; 9 nucleotides agree with TRBD2. CDR1 and CDR2 from the germline V gene are MNHEY and SVGAGI. CDR3 length equals 14 residues. Trimming removed 7 bases from V and 7 bases from J; junction bases left unmatched: 11. The CDR3 sequence is CASTTGLARGEQYF. In nucleotides, the CDR3 is TGTGCCAGCACCACGGGACTAGCCCGTGGGGAGCAGTACTTC.

Concerning this clone: The same CDR3 arises from other DNA sequences in this sample as well. CDR3 coding DNA: TGTGCCAGCTCACCAACAGGGACAGAGACCCAGTACTTC. Amino acids: CASSPTGTETQYF. J is TRBJ2-5 and V is TRBV18; D is perhaps TRBD1 (6 bases). Germline V gene data show CDR1 as KGHSH and CDR2 as LQKENI. Trimming removed 2 bases from V and 4 bases from J, with 8 bases in between. There are 13 residues in the CDR3.

The gene calls are TRBV6-5 and TRBJ2-5; TRBD1 aligns across 8 bases. V shed 0 bases, J shed 2 bases, and the junction held 5 bases outside the gene matches. Germline CDR1 reads MNHEY; CDR2 reads SVGAGI. CDR3 length: 16 amino acids. CDR3 loop: CASSYSAGTGQETQYF. CDR3 nucleotides: TGTGCCAGCAGTTACTCGGCCGGGACAGGTCAAGAGACCCAGTACTTC.

The chain combines TRBV5-5 with TRBJ2-2; 8 bases map to TRBD2. The CDR3 is 15 residues long. CDR1 SGHKS and CDR2 YYEKEE come from the germline V gene (reference sequence). Trimming cost V 1 base and J 6 bases; bases outside gene matches: 5. This CDR3 is CASSLLGLEAGELFF. CDR3 DNA sequence: TGTGCCAGCAGCTTGTTGGGACTAGAGGCCGGGGAGCTGTTTTTT.

V usage is TRBV28 and J usage is TRBJ2-7, with 14 bases matching TRBD2. CDR1 is MDHEN and CDR2 is SYDVKM in the germline V gene. This CDR3 has 15 amino acids. The CDR3 sequence is CAAGLAGGYSYEQYF. The CDR3 DNA reads TGTGCTGCTGGACTAGCGGGAGGCTACTCCTACGAGCAGTACTTC.

The V and J genes are TRBV6-5 and TRBJ1-2, with 10 bases matching TRBD1. In germline, CDR1 is MNHEY, CDR2 SVGAGI. V shed 6 bases, J shed 3 bases, and the junction held 7 bases outside the gene matches. This CDR3 has 15 residues. This CDR3 reads CASRPQTGGDYGYTF. In nucleotides, the CDR3 is TGTGCCAGCAGACCTCAGACAGGGGGCGACTATGGCTACACCTTC.

CDR3 amino acids: CASSVAARGSDTEAFF. The CDR3 DNA follows: TGTGCCAGCAGCGTAGCGGCCAGGGGGTCGGACACTGAAGCTTTCTTT. The rearrangement joins TRBV9 to TRBJ1-1, with 7 nucleotides matching TRBD1. The CDR3 consists of 16 residues. Germline V gives CDR1 SGDLS, CDR2 YYNGEE. V shed 0 bases, J shed 3 bases, and the junction held 8 bases outside the gene matches.

This sequence joins TRBV18 and TRBJ1-4; 8 nucleotides match TRBD1. Germline V gene data show CDR1 as KGHSH and CDR2 as LQKENI. The CDR3 covers 14 residues. Losses at the gene ends were 1 base for V and 5 bases for J; bases not matched to a gene: 0. CDR3 in amino acids: CASSPRQGNEKLFF. The CDR3 DNA is TGTGCCAGCTCACCACGACAGGGGAATGAAAAACTGTTTTTT.